This TCR beta chain emerged from a study of cytomegalovirus exposure and HLA in healthy donors. Broader study findings: The authors listed about 170 TCR beta chains as cytomegalovirus-associated. Specificity for CMV antigens was confirmed in vitro for a few of the CMV-associated chains.

CDR1 and CDR2 (germline): SGHAT, FQNNGV. CDR3 length: 16 residues. V dropped 4 bases and J dropped 3; count of bases not matched to a gene: 8. Notes on this clone: Its cognate antigen is unknown.

Researchers ran the PCR with 60 Vbeta and 13 Jbeta primers. Only in-frame clones appear in the TCRdb table, and some are missing; sequencing was by immunoSEQ multiplex PCR. The sample holds around 200,000 clones, under 85% seen once. Sequenced sample: PBMCs. V gene TRBV11-2 combines with J gene TRBJ2-1; the match to TRBD2 covers 8 bases. The clonotype originates from a female donor in good health and CMV-seronegative. This CDR3 is CASSSLTSDIYNEQFF. CDR3 DNA: TGTGCCAGCAGCTCACTGACTAGCGACATCTACAATGAGCAGTTCTTC.